This T cell receptor (beta chain) was sequenced in a study of blood T cell repertoires in COVID-19. Clones were read by immunoSEQ multiplex PCR, and TCRdb kept only the in-frame ones, dropping some. This repertoire shows under 250,000 clones, 70% to 90% found once; its top ten account for 15% to 20%. Trimming removed 2 bases at V and 8 bases at J, with 12 bases between. Germline lookup yields CDR1 WNHNN and CDR2 SYGVQD (reference sequence). The CDR3 has 14 residues. The sequence was collected from a man aged 50 to 59 with COVID-19, enrolled during active disease. Sequencing was performed on peripheral blood. The chain has TRBV10-1 and TRBJ1-4; D possibly corresponds to TRBD1 (6 bases). The DNA of the CDR3 is TGCGCCAGCAGTGAGGGCCAGGGGAGAGAAAAACTGTTTTTT. Protein sequence: CASSEGQGREKLFF.